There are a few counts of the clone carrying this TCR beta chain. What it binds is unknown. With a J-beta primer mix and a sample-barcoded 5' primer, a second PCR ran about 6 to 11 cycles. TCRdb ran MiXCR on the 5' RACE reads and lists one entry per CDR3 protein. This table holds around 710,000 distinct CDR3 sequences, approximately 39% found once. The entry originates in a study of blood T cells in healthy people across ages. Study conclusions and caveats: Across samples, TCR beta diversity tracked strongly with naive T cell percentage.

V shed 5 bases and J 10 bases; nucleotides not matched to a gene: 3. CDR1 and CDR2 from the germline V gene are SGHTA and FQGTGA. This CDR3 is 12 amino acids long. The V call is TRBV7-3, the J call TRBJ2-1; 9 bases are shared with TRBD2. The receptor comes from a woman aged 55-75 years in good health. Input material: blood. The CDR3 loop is CASSPSGGEQFF. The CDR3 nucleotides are TGTGCCAGCAGCCCAAGCGGGGGGGAGCAGTTCTTC.